Detailed here is one TCR beta chain. The method was immunoSEQ multiplex PCR; TCRdb's version includes in-frame clones alone and lacks a portion of them. Of more than 45,000 clones in the sample, roughly 85% are singletons; the top ten hold 0.88%. J lost 8 bases, V lost 9 bases, and 11 bases had no gene match. Per germline, CDR1 LNHDA and CDR2 SQIVND (reference sequence). The CDR3 is 14 residues long. The data stem from a study of OX40 agonist ivuxolimab in advanced cancers. This sample comprised CD4+ or CD8+ T cells sorted from blood, obtained in a trial of the OX40 agonist ivuxolimab. The chain links TRBV19 to TRBJ1-4, with TRBD1 matching over 8 bases. The receptor comes from an adult with an advanced solid tumor such as melanoma, head and neck, liver or kidney cancer. The CDR3 nucleotides are TGTGCCAGCTCCTTCCGGGACAGGCTGGAAAAACTGTTTTTT. This gives the protein CASSFRDRLEKLFF.